Sequencing of this TCR beta chain was carried out in a study of T cells in localized non-small cell lung cancer. Broader study findings: Compared with tumor, uninvolved adjacent lung displayed greater T cell clonality, ranking highest overall.

Sequenced by immunoSEQ multiplex PCR; TCRdb stores in-frame clones only, minus some. Among tens of thousands of clones listed, about 89% were seen once. From germline, CDR1 is SGHDN and CDR2 FVKESK. The germline V and J ends were trimmed by 2 bases and 2 bases, with 5 bases remaining between them. This CDR3 contains 13 residues. As to this clone: Its cognate antigen is unknown.

The input for sequencing was peripheral blood, taken before any cancer treatment. The J gene is TRBJ2-3, the V gene TRBV14; D remains unclear. This receptor was taken from a female donor older than 55 with stage I lung adenocarcinoma. DNA for the CDR3: TGTGCCAGCAGCCAATTAGACACAGATACGCAGTATTTT. Translated: CASSQLDTDTQYF.